This record covers a single TCR beta chain. The donors, healthy Caucasians from Russia, were aged roughly 6 to 100. The data derive from a study of blood T cells in healthy people across ages. Overall study: Template switching picked up about one barcoded beta molecule for each two T cells.

Deletions cut 5 bases from V and 1 base from J, with 20 bases between. The CDR3 runs to 17 residues. Germline lookup yields CDR1 SGHAT and CDR2 FQNNGV. Using a J-beta primer mix together with a sample-barcoded 5' primer, a second PCR was run for 7 to 11 cycles. TCRdb re-derived calls from the 5' RACE reads in MiXCR, one entry per CDR3 protein. There are about 2 million distinct CDR3 sequences in the sample; about 50% occur only once, and less than 2.5% lies in the top ten. The clonotype originates from a woman in her 40s in good health. V usage is TRBV11-2 and J usage is TRBJ1-2, with a possible D match to TRBD1 (6 bases). Sequences were obtained from blood. CDR3 DNA: TGTGCCAGCAGCCAGTTGACTACAGGGCCCGGTAACTATGGCTACACCTTC. Protein sequence: CASSQLTTGPGNYGYTF.